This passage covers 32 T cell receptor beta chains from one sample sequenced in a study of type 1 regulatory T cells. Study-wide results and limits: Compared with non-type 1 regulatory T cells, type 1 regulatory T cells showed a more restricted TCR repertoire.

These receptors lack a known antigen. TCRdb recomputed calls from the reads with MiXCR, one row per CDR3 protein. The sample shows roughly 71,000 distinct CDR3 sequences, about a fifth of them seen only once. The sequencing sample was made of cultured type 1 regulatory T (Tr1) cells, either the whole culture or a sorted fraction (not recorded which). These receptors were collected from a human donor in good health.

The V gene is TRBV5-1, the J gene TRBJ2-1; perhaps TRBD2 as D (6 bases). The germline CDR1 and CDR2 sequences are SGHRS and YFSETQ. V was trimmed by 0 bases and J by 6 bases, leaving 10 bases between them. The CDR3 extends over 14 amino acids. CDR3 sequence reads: CASSLGDSVNEQFF. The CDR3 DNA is TGCGCCAGCAGCTTGGGGGACTCCGTCAATGAGCAGTTCTTC. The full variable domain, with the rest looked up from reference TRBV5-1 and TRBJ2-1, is KAGVTQTPRYLIKTRGQQVTLSCSPISGHRSVSWYQQTPGQGLQFLFEYFSETQRNKGNFPGRFSGRQFSNSRSEMNVSTLELGDSALYLCASSLGDSVNEQFFGPGTRLTVL.

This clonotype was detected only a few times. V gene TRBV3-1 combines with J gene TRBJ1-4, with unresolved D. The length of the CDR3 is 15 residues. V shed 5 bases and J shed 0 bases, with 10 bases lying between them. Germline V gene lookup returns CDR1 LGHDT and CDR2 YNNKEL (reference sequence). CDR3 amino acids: CASSVTWATNEKLFF. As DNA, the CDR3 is TGTGCCAGCAGCGTCACGTGGGCAACTAATGAAAAACTGTTTTTT.

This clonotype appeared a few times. The CDR3 nucleotides read TGTGCCAGCTCACCCCGGGAAACAGCTATCTCAGGGGTGGAAAAACTGTTTTTT. Encoded protein: CASSPRETAISGVEKLFF. This chain uses TRBV18 with TRBJ1-4; weak D call: TRBD1 (6 bases). V lost 3 bases and J lost 8, with 25 bases in between. This CDR3 has 18 residues. Looked up from germline, CDR1 is KGHSH and CDR2 is LQKENI.

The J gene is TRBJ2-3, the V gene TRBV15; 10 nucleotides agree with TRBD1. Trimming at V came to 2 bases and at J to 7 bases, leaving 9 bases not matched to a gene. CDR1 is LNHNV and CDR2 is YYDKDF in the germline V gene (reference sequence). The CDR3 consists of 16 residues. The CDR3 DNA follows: TGTGCCACCAGCAGACGGGACAGGGGAGACATCCATACGCAGTATTTT. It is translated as CATSRRDRGDIHTQYF.

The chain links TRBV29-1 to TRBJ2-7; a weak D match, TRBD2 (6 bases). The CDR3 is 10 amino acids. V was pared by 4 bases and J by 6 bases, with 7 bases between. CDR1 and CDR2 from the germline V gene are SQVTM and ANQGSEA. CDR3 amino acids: CSVGDFEQYF. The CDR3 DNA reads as TGCAGCGTTGGGGACTTCGAGCAGTACTTC.

CDR3 residues: CASSFTGVNQPQHF. CDR3 coding DNA: TGTGCCAGCAGTTTCACAGGGGTAAATCAGCCCCAGCATTTT. The chain combines TRBV27 with TRBJ1-5; 7 bases match TRBD1. Germline V CDR1 and CDR2: MNHEY, SMNVEV (reference sequence). J was trimmed by 4 bases and V by 3 bases; bases with no gene match: 3. This CDR3 spans 14 amino acids.

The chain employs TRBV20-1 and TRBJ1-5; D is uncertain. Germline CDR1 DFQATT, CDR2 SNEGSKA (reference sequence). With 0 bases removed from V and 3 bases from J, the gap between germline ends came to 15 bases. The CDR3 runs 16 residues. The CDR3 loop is CSARDPSLLYNQPQHF. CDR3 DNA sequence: TGCAGTGCTAGAGATCCCAGCCTACTCTACAATCAGCCCCAGCATTTT.

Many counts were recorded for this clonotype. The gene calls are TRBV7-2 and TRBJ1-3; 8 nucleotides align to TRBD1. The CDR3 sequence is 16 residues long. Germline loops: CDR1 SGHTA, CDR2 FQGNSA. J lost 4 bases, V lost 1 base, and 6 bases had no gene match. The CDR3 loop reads CASSLVTGTGGNTIYF. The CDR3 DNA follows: TGTGCCAGCAGCTTAGTGACCGGGACAGGAGGAAACACCATATATTTT.

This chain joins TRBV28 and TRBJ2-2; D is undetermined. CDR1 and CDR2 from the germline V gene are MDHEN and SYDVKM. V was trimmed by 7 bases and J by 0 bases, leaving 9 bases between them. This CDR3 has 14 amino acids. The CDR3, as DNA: TGTGCCAGCATAAAAACAACGAACACCGGGGAGCTGTTTTTT. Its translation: CASIKTTNTGELFF.

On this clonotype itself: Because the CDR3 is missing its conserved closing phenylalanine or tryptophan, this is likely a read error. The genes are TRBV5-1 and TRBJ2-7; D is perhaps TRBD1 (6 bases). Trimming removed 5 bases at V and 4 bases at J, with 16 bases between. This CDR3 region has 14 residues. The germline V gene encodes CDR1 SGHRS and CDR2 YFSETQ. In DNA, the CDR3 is TGCGCCAGCAGTCCGGCCCCAGGGGTATACGAGCAGTACTTA. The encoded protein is CASSPAPGVYEQYL.

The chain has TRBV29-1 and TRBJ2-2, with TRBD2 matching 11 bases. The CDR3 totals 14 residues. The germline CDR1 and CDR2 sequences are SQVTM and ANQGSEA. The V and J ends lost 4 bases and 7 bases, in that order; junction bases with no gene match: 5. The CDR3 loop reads CSVGGLAGGGELFF. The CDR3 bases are TGCAGCGTTGGTGGGCTAGCGGGAGGCGGGGAGCTGTTTTTT.

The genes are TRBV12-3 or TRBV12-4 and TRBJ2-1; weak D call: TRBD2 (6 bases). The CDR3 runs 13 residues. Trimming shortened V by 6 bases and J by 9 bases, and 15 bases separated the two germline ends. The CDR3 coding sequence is TGTGCCAGCAGCCCAATGACTAGGTCTGAGCAGTTCTTC. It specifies CASSPMTRSEQFF.

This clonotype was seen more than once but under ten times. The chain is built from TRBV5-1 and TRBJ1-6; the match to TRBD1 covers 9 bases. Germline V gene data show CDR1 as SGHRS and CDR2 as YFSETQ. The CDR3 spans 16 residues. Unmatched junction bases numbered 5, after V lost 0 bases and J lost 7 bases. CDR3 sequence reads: CASSLASGQGNSPLHF. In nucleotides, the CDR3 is TGCGCCAGCAGCTTGGCCAGCGGACAGGGGAATTCACCCCTCCACTTT. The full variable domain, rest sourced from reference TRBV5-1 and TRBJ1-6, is KAGVTQTPRYLIKTRGQQVTLSCSPISGHRSVSWYQQTPGQGLQFLFEYFSETQRNKGNFPGRFSGRQFSNSRSEMNVSTLELGDSALYLCASSLASGQGNSPLHFGNGTRLTVT.

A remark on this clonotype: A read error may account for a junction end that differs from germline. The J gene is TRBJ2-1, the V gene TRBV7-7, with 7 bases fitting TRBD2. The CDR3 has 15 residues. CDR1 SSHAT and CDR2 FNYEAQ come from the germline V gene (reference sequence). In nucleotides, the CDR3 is TGTGCTAGCAGCTTAGGAGCGGGGTCCTACAATGAGCAGTTCTTC. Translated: CASSLGAGSYNEQFF.

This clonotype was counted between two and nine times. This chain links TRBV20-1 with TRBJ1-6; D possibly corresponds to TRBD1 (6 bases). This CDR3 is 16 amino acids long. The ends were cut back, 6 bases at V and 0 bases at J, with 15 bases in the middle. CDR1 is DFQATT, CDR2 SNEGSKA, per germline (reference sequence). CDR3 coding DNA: TGCAGTGCCCTTAAAGGGGGGAGCTCCTATAATTCACCCCTCCACTTT. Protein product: CSALKGGSSYNSPLHF.

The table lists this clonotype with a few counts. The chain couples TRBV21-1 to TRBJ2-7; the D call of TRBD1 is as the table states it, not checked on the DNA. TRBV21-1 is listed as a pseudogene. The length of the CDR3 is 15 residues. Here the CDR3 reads CASSAATGESYEQYF. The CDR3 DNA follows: TGTGCCAGCAGCGCCGCGACAGGGGAATCCTACGAGCAGTACTTC.

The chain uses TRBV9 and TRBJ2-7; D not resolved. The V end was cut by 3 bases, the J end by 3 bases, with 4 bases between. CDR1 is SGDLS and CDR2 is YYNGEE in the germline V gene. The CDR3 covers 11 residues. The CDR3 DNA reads TGTGCCAGCAGCGCACTCTACGAGCAGTACTTC. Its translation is CASSALYEQYF.

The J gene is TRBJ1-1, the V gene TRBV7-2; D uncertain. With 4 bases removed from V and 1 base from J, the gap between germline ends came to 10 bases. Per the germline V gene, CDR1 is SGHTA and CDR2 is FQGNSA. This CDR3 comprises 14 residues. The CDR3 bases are TGTGCCAGCAGCTACTCCGCAGGGAACACTGAAGCTTTCTTT. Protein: CASSYSAGNTEAFF. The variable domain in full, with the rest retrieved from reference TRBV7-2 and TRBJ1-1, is GAGVSQSPSNKVTEKGKDVELRCDPISGHTALYWYRQSLGQGLEFLIYFQGNSAPDKSGLPSDRFSAERTGGSVSTLTIQRTQQEDSAVYLCASSYSAGNTEAFFGQGTRLTVV.

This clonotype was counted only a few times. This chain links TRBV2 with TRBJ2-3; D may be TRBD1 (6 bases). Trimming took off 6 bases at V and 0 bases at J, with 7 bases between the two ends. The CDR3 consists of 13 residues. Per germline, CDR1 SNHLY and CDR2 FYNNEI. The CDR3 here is CASRTGSTDTQYF. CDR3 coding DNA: TGTGCCAGCAGGACAGGTAGCACAGATACGCAGTATTTT.

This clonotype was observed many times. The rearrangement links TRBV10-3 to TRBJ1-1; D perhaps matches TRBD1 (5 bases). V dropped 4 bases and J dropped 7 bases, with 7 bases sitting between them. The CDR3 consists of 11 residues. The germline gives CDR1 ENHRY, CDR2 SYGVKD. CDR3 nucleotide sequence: TGTGCCATCAGTGGCCAGGGTGAAGCTTTCTTT. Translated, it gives CAISGQGEAFF.

The CDR3 spells CASSGGVRGLGAFF. The DNA of the CDR3 is TGTGCCAGCAGCGGAGGCGTCAGGGGGCTAGGAGCTTTCTTT. The chain joins TRBV2 to TRBJ1-1, with TRBD1 identical over 8 bases. This CDR3 comprises 14 residues. J gave up 10 bases and V 6 bases, and 13 bases lay outside the gene matches. Germline-derived CDR1 and CDR2 are SNHLY and FYNNEI. The complete variable domain, with remaining parts taken from reference TRBV2 and TRBJ1-1, reads EPEVTQTPSHQVTQMGQEVILRCVPISNHLYFYWYRQILGQKVEFLVSFYNNEISEKSEIFDDQFSVERPDGSNFTLKIRSTKLEDSAMYFCASSGGVRGLGAFFGQGTRLTVV.

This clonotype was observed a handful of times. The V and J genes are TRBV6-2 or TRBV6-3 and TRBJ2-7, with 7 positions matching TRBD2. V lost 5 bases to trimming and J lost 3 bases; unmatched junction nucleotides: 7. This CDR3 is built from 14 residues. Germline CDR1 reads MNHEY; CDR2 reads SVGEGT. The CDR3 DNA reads TGTGCCAGCAGTCCTGGGGGGGATTTCTACGAGCAGTACTTC. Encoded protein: CASSPGGDFYEQYF.

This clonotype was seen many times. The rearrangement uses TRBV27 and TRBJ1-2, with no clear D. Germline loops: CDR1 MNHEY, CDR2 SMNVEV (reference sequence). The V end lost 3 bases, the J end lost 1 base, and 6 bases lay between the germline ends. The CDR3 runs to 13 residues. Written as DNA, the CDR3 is TGTGCCAGCAGTTTGAGGAGTAACTATGGCTACACCTTC. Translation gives CASSLRSNYGYTF.

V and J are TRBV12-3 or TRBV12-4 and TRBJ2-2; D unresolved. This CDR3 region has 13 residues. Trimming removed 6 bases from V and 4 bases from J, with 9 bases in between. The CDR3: CASSPQATGELFF. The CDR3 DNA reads TGTGCCAGCAGCCCCCAGGCCACCGGGGAGCTGTTTTTT.

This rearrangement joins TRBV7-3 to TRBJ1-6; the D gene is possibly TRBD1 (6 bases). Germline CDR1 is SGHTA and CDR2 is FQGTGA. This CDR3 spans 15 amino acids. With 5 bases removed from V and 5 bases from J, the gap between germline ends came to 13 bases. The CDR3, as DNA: TGTGCCAGCAGCCGCGGACAGCAAGATAATTCACCCCTCCACTTT. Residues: CASSRGQQDNSPLHF.

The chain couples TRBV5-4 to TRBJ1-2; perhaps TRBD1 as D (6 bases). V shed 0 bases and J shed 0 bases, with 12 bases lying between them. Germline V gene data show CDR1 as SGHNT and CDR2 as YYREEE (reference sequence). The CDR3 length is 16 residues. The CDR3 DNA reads TGTGCCAGCAGCTTGGGTGGGGGCAGCGCTAACTATGGCTACACCTTC. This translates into CASSLGGGSANYGYTF. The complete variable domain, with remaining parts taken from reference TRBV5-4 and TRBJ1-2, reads ETGVTQSPTHLIKTRGQQVTLRCSSQSGHNTVSWYQQALGQGPQFIFQYYREEENGRGNFPPRFSGLQFPNYSSELNVNALELDDSALYLCASSLGGGSANYGYTFGSGTRLTVV.

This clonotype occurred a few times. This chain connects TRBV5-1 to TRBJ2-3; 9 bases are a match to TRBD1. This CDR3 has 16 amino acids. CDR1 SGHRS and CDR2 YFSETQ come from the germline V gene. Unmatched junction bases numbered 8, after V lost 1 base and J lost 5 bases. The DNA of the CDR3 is TGCGCCAGCAGCTTGTTCAGGACAGGGGACGAAGATACGCAGTATTTT. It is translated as CASSLFRTGDEDTQYF.

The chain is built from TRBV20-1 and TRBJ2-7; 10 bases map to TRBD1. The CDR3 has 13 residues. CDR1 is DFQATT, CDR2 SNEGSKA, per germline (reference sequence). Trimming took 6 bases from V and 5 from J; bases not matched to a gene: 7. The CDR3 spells CSASKTGGDEQYF. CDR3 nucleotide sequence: TGCAGTGCCAGTAAGACAGGGGGCGACGAGCAGTACTTC.

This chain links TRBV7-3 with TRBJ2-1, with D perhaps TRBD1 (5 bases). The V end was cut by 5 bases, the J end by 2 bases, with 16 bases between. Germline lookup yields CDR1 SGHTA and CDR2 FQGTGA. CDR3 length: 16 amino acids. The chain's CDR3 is CASSPGSWSTYNEQFF. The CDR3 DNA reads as TGTGCCAGCAGCCCAGGGTCCTGGTCGACCTACAATGAGCAGTTCTTC.

CDR3 protein: CASSQAGSTEAFF. The CDR3 DNA follows: TGTGCCAGCAGCCAAGCAGGGAGCACTGAAGCTTTCTTT. This chain connects TRBV3-1 to TRBJ1-1, with D perhaps matching TRBD1 (5 bases). Trimming left V 1 base short and J 4 bases short, with 7 bases between. This CDR3 contains 13 residues. Germline CDR1 and CDR2: LGHDT and YNNKEL (reference sequence).

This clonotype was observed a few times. CDR3 region: CASSFPLAGGIETQYF. The CDR3 nucleotides are TGTGCCAGCAGCTTCCCCCTGGCGGGAGGCATCGAGACCCAGTACTTC. This sequence joins TRBV7-2 and TRBJ2-5; 8 positions agree with TRBD2. V dropped 3 bases and J dropped 5; count of bases not matched to a gene: 11. CDR1 and CDR2 (germline): SGHTA, FQGNSA. CDR3 length: 16 residues.

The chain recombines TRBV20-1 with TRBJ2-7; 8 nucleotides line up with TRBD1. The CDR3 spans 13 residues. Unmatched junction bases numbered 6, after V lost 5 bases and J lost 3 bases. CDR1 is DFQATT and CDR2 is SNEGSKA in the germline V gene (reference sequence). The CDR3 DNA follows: TGCAGTGCTTCTCGGACAGGGCTCTACGAGCAGTACTTC. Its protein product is CSASRTGLYEQYF.